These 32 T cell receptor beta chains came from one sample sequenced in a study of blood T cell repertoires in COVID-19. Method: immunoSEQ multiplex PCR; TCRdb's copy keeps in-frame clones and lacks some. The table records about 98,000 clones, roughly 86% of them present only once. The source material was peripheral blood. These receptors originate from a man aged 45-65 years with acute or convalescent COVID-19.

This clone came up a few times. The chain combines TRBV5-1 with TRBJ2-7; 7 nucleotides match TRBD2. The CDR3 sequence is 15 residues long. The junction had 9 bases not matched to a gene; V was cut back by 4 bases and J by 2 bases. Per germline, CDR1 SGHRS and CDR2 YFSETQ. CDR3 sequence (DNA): TGCGCCAGCAGCCCCCTGGTGACTAGCACCTACGAGCAGTACTTC. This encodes CASSPLVTSTYEQYF.

The CDR3 loop is CASSRDRGVVDTEAFF. The CDR3 bases are TGTGCCAGCAGCCGGGACAGGGGAGTCGTGGACACTGAAGCTTTCTTT. The gene calls are TRBV7-9 and TRBJ1-1; 10 nucleotides line up with TRBD1. CDR3 length equals 16 residues. Germline V gives CDR1 SEHNR, CDR2 FQNEAQ (reference sequence). V lost 5 bases and J lost 3; bases outside the gene matches: 9.

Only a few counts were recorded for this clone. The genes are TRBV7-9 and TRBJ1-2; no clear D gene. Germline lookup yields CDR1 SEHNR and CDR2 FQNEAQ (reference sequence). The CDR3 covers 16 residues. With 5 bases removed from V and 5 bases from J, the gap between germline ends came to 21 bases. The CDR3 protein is CASSPRAGTLGYGYTF. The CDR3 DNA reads TGTGCCAGCAGCCCCCGAGCGGGCACCTTAGGGTATGGCTACACCTTC.

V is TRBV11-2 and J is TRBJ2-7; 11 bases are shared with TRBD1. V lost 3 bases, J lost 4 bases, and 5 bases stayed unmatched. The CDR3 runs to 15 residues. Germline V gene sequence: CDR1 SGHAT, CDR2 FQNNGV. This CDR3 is CASSFGDRGVYEQYF. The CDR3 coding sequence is TGTGCCAGCAGCTTTGGGGACAGGGGGGTATACGAGCAGTACTTC.

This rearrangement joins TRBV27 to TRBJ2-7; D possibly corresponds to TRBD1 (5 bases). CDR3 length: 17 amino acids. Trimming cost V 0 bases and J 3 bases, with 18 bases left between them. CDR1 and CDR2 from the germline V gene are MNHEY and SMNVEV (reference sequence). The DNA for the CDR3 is TGTGCCAGCAGTTTATCGGGGCCAGCTCAAAGAATCTACGAGCAGTACTTC. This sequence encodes CASSLSGPAQRIYEQYF.

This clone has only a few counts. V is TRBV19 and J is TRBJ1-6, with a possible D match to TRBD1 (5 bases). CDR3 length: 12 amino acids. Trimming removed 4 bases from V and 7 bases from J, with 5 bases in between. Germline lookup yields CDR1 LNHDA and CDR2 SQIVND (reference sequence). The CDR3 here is CASSNRNSPLHF. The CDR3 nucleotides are TGTGCCAGTAGTAACAGGAATTCACCCCTCCACTTT. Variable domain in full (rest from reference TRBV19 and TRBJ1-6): DGGITQSPKYLFRKEGQNVTLSCEQNLNHDAMYWYRQDPGQGLRLIYYSQIVNDFQKGDIAEGYSVSREKKESFPLTVTSAQKNPTAFYLCASSNRNSPLHFGNGTRLTVT.

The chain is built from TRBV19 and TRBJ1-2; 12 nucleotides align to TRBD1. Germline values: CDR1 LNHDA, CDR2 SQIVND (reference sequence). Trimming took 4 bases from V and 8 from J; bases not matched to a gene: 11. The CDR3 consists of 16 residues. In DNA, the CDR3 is TGTGCCAGTAGTACCCACGGGACAGGGGGCGTGGGAGGCTACACCTTC. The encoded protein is CASSTHGTGGVGGYTF.

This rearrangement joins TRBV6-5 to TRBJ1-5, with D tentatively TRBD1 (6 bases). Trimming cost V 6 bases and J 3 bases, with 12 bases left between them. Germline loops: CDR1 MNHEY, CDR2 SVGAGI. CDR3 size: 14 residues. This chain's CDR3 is CASRVGGANQPQHF. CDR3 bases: TGTGCCAGCAGGGTAGGGGGGGCCAATCAGCCCCAGCATTTT.

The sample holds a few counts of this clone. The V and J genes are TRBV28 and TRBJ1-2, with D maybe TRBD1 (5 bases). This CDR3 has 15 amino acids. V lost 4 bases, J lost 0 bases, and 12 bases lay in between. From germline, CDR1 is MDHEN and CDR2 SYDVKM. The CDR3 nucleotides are TGTGCCAGCAGTTCCAGGGTGCCCCCTAACTATGGCTACACCTTC. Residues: CASSSRVPPNYGYTF.

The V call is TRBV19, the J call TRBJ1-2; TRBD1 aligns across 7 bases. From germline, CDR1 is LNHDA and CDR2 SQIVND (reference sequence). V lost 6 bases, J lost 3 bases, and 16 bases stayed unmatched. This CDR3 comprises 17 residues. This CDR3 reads CASRPGTADWGDYGYTF. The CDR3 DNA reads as TGTGCCAGTAGACCAGGGACAGCTGATTGGGGGGACTATGGCTACACCTTC.

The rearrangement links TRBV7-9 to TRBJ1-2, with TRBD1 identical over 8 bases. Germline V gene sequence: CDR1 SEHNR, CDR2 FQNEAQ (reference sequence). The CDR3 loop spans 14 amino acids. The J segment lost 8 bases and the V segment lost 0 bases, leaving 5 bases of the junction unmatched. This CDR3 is CASSLAAGGRGYTF. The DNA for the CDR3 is TGTGCCAGCAGCTTAGCGGCAGGGGGCCGGGGCTACACCTTC.

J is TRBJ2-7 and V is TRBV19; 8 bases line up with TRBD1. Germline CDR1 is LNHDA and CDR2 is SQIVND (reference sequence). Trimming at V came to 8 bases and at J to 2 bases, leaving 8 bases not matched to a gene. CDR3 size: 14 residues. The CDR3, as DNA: TGTGCCAGTCAGAACGGACAGGGACCCTACGAGCAGTACTTC. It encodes CASQNGQGPYEQYF.

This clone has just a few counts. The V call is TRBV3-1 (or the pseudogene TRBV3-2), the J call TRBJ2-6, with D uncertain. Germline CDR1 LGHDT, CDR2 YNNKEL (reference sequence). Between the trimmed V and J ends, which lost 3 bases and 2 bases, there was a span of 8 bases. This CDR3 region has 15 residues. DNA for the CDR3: TGTGCCAGCAGCCAGGGCGCCCCTGGGGCCAACGTCCTGACTTTC. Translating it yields CASSQGAPGANVLTF.

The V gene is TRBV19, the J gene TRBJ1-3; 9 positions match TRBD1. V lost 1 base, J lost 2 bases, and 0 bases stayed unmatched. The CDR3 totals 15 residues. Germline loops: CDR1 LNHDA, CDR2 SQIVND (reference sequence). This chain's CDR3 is CASSIGTGAGNTIYF. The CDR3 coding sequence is TGTGCCAGTAGTATAGGGACAGGGGCTGGAAACACCATATATTTT.

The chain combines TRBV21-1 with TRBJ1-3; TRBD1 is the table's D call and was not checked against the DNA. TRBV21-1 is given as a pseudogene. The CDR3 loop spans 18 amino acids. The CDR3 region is CASPRGFPGQGSGNTIYF. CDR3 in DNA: TGTGCCAGCCCCAGGGGCTTTCCGGGACAGGGGAGCGGAAACACCATATATTTT.

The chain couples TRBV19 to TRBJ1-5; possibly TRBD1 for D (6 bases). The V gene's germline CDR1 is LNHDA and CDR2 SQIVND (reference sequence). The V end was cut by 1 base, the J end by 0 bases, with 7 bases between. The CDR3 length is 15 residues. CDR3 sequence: CASSIGTASNQPQHF. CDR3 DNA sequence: TGTGCCAGTAGTATAGGGACAGCTAGCAATCAGCCCCAGCATTTT.

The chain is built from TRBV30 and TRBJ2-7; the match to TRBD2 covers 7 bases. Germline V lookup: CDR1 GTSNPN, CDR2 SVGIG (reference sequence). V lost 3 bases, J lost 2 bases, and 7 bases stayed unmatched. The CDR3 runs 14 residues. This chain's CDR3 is CAWSPTSAAYEQYF. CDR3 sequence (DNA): TGTGCCTGGAGCCCTACTAGCGCCGCCTACGAGCAGTACTTC. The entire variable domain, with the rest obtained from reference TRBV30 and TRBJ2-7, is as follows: SQTIHQWPATLVQPVGSPLSLECTVEGTSNPNLYWYRQAAGRGLQLLFYSVGIGQISSEVPQNLSASRPQDRQFILSSKKLLLSDSGFYLCAWSPTSAAYEQYFGPGTRLTVT.

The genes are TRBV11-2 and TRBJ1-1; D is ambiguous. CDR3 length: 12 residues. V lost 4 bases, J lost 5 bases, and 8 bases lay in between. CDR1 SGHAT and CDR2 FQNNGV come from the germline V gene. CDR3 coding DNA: TGTGCCAGCAGCTCGAGGTGGACTGAAGCTTTCTTT. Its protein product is CASSSRWTEAFF. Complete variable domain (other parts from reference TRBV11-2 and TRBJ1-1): EAGVAQSPRYKIIEKRQSVAFWCNPISGHATLYWYQQILGQGPKLLIQFQNNGVVDDSQLPKDRFSAERLKGVDSTLKIQPAKLEDSAVYLCASSSRWTEAFFGQGTRLTVV.

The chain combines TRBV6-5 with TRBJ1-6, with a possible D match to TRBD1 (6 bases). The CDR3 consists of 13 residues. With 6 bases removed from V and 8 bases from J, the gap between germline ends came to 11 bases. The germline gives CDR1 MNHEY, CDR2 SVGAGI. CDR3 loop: CASRGGQYSPLHF. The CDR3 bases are TGTGCCAGCAGGGGGGGGCAGTATTCACCCCTCCACTTT.

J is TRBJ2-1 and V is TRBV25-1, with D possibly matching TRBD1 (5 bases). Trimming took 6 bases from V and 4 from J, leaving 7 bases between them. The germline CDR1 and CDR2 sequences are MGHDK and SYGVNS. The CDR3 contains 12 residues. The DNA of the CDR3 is TGTGCCAGCAGGACAGCTTACAATGAGCAGTTCTTC. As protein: CASRTAYNEQFF.

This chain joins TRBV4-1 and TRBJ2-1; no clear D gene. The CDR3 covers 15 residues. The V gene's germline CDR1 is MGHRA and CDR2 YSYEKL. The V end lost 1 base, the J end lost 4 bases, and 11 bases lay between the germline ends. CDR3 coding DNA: TGCGCCAGCAGCCAAGGAAGCGTAGGATACAATGAGCAGTTCTTC. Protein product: CASSQGSVGYNEQFF.

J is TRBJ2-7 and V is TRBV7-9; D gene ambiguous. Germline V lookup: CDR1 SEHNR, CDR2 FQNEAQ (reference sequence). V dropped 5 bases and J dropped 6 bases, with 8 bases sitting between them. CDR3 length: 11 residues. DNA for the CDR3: TGTGCCAGCAGCATTAGCCCCGAGCAGTACTTC. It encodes CASSISPEQYF.

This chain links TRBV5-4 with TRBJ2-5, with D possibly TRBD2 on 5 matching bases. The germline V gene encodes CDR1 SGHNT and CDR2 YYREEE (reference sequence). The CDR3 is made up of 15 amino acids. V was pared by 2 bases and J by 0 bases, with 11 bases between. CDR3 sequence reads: CASSLGYGNQETQYF. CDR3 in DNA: TGTGCCAGCAGCTTAGGGTACGGGAACCAAGAGACCCAGTACTTC.

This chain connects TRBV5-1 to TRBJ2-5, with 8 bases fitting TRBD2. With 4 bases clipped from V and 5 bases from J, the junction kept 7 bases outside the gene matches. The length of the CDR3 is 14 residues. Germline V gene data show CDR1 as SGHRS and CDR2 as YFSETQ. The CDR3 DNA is TGCGCCAGCAGCCCCCCGCGCGGGAGGGAGACCCAGTACTTC. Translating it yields CASSPPRGRETQYF. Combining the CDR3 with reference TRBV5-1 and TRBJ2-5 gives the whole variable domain KAGVTQTPRYLIKTRGQQVTLSCSPISGHRSVSWYQQTPGQGLQFLFEYFSETQRNKGNFPGRFSGRQFSNSRSEMNVSTLELGDSALYLCASSPPRGRETQYFGPGTRLLVL.

CDR3 sequence: CASSLYGRAGDTQYF. The DNA for the CDR3 is TGCGCCAGCAGCTTGTACGGGAGGGCGGGAGATACGCAGTATTTT. The V gene is TRBV5-1, the J gene TRBJ2-3, with 8 nucleotides matching TRBD2. V was clipped by 1 base and J by 5 bases; unmatched bases: 6. The CDR3 sequence is 15 residues long. Germline V CDR1 and CDR2: SGHRS, YFSETQ.

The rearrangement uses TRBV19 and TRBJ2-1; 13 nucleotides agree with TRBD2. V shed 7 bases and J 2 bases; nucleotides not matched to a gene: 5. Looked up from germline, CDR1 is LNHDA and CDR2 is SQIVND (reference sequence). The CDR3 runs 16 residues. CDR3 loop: CASIGGTSGTYNEQFF. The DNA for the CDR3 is TGTGCCAGTATTGGGGGGACTAGCGGGACCTACAATGAGCAGTTCTTC.

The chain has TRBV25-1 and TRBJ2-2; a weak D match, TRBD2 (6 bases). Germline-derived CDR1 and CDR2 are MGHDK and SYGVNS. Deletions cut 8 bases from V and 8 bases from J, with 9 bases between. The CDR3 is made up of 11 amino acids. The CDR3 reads CASGEVGELFF. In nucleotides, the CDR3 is TGTGCCAGCGGGGAGGTTGGGGAGCTGTTTTTT.

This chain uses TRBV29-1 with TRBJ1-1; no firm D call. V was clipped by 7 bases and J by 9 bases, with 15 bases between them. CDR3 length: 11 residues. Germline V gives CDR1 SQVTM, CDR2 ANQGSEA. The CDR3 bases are TGCAGCGCCCAGAGGGATTATCAAGCTTTCTTT. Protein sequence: CSAQRDYQAFF. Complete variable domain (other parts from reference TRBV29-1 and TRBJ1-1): SAVISQKPSRDICQRGTSLTIQCQVDSQVTMMFWYRQQPGQSLTLIATANQGSEATYESGFVIDKFPISRPNLTFSTLTVSNMSPEDSSIYLCSAQRDYQAFFGQGTRLTVV.

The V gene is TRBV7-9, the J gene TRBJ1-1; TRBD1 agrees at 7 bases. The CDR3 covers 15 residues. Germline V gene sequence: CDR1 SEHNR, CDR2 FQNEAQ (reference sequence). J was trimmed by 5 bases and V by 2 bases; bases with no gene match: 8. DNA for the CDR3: TGTGCCAGCAGCTTATTTGGCAGGGGGGCGACTGAAGCTTTCTTT. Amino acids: CASSLFGRGATEAFF.

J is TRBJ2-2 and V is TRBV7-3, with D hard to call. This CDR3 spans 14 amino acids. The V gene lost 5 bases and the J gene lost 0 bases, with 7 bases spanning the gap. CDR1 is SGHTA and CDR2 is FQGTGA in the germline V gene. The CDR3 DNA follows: TGTGCCAGCAGCCCTCTAGCGAACACCGGGGAGCTGTTTTTT. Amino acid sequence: CASSPLANTGELFF.

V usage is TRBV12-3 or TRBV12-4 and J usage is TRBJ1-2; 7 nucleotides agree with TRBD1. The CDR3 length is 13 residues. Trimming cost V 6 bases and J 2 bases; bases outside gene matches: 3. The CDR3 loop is CASRRGLNYGYTF. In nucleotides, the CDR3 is TGTGCCAGCAGGAGGGGGCTGAACTATGGCTACACCTTC.

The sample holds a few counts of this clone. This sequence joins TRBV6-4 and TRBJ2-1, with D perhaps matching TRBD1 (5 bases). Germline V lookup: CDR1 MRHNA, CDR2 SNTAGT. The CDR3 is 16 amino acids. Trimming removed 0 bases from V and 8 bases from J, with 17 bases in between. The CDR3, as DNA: TGTGCCAGCAGTGACTCGTCCTCAGGGTTGGGCCATGAGCAGTTCTTC. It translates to CASSDSSSGLGHEQFF.